A single sample gave rise to the 13 T cell receptor beta chains below, sequenced in a study of regulatory T cells in long-lasting Graves disease (TCRdb year 2021). The time point label of this sample denotes: newly diagnosed GD, antithyroid drugs for less than 3 months. RNA was extracted from PBMCs in TRIzol for both TCR sequencing and RNA sequencing. The library was generated by multiplex PCR. Sequenced using an Illumina HiSeq 4000. iRepertoire HTBI primers and Arm-PCR amplification of CDR3 regions were used to construct TCR beta libraries. TCRdb applied fastp at Q25 and MiXCR to the public reads, then kept only in-frame beta chains. Each CDR3 protein gets just one entry, which takes the most common genes and DNA from the rows behind it. Across this sample there are roughly 500,000 distinct CDR3 sequences, with about 12% seen only once. The leading ten clones occupy around 10% of the sample. These data also formed part of another study, on T cells in Graves' hyperthyroidism and ophthalmopathy.

The source material was peripheral blood mononuclear cells (PBMCs), sampled at new diagnosis, from a patient treated with antithyroid drugs. All receptors derive from a woman in her 30s with Graves disease. Donor details come from another sample of the same person, matched by shared clones.

About this clonotype itself: A read error may be the cause here, since a much bigger clone is one base away. J is TRBJ2-5 and V is TRBV28; tentative D call: TRBD2 (7 bases). CDR1 is MDHEN and CDR2 is SYDVKM in the germline V gene. V lost 5 bases to trimming and J lost 0 bases, with 25 bases between them. The CDR3 consists of 19 residues. This CDR3 is CASSDGGRGANSYQETQYF. The CDR3 DNA is TGTGCCAGCAGTGATGGTGGACGGGGGGCGAATTCGTACCAAGAGACCCAGTACTTC. The full variable domain, with the rest looked up from reference TRBV28 and TRBJ2-5, is DVKVTQSSRYLVKRTGEKVFLECVQDMDHENMFWYRQDPGLGLRLIYFSYDVKMKEKGDIPEGYSVSREKKERFSLILESASTNQTSMYLCASSDGGRGANSYQETQYFGPGTRLLVL.

This clonotype has a count of ten or more. This chain links TRBV18 with TRBJ1-2, with a weak D call TRBD1 (6 bases). V was shortened by 3 bases and J by 3 bases, with 11 bases between the two germline ends. The CDR3 totals 14 residues. CDR1 is KGHSH, CDR2 LQKENI, per germline. This CDR3 is CASSPTGTYYGYTF. The CDR3 DNA follows: TGTGCCAGCTCACCGACCGGGACATACTATGGCTACACCTTC. The entire variable domain, with the rest obtained from reference TRBV18 and TRBJ1-2, is as follows: NAGVMQNPRHLVRRRGQEARLRCSPMKGHSHVYWYRQLPEEGLKFMVYLQKENIIDESGMPKERFSAEFPKEGPSILRIQQVVRGDSAAYFCASSPTGTYYGYTFGSGTRLTVV.

About this clonotype: Only one base separates this from a far larger clonotype, so it likely reflects a read error. The rearrangement links TRBV7-9 to TRBJ2-7, with D unclear. Germline lookup yields CDR1 SEHNR and CDR2 FQNEAQ (reference sequence). The CDR3 consists of 14 residues. V dropped 6 bases and J dropped 2 bases, with 14 bases sitting between them. This CDR3 is CASRPAGSTYEQYF. The DNA of the CDR3 is TGTGCCAGCAGGCCCGCCGGGTCCACCTACGAGCAGTACTTC.

This clonotype was detected ten times or more. This chain joins TRBV29-1 and TRBJ1-2, with D possibly matching TRBD1 (5 bases). Deletions cut 6 bases from V and 7 bases from J, with 18 bases between. This CDR3 contains 13 residues. Germline lookup yields CDR1 SQVTM and CDR2 ANQGSEA. CDR3 loop: CSVQPGTGSGYTF. CDR3 DNA sequence: TGCAGCGTCCAGCCTGGGACGGGATCTGGCTACACCTTC.

This clonotype occurred a few times. This rearrangement joins TRBV4-1 to TRBJ2-7; D unclear. This CDR3 is 15 amino acids long. Germline CDR1 is MGHRA and CDR2 is YSYEKL. The V gene lost 3 bases and the J gene lost 0 bases, with 12 bases spanning the gap. In DNA form, the CDR3 reads TGCGCCAGCAGCCAGATCGAGCGTAGCTCCTACGAGCAGTACTTC. This codes for CASSQIERSSYEQYF.

This clonotype showed up many times. The genes are TRBV28 and TRBJ1-6; tentatively, D is TRBD1 (5 bases). V was shortened by 4 bases and J by 14 bases, with 15 bases between the two germline ends. This CDR3 has 13 amino acids. CDR1 is MDHEN, CDR2 SYDVKM, per germline. The CDR3 loop reads CASSWGGLGTLHF. The CDR3 DNA sequence: TGTGCCAGCAGTTGGGGGGGTCTCGGAACCCTCCACTTT.

Details on this clonotype: At one of its ends the junction is not consistent with the germline gene, which may arise from a read error. The chain combines TRBV29-1 with TRBJ1-5, with D unresolved. Germline CDR1 is SQVTM and CDR2 is ANQGSEA. The CDR3 runs to 12 residues. CDR3 in DNA: TGCAGCGTTGGCAGTCTCAATCGGCCCCAGCATTTT. Protein: CSVGSLNRPQHF.

V gene TRBV10-3 combines with J gene TRBJ2-3; TRBD2 might be the D (5 bases). Germline lookup yields CDR1 ENHRY and CDR2 SYGVKD. The V and J ends lost 0 bases and 4 bases respectively, with 14 bases between them. CDR3 size: 16 residues. CDR3 sequence: CAISESRRRTSDTQYF. The CDR3 DNA reads as TGTGCCATCAGTGAGTCAAGGCGGAGGACCTCAGATACGCAGTATTTT.

This clonotype showed up just a few times. The chain is built from TRBV19 and TRBJ2-7; 7 bases are a match to TRBD1. The CDR3 covers 15 residues. Trimming took 3 bases from V and 3 from J; bases not matched to a gene: 8. Germline lookup yields CDR1 LNHDA and CDR2 SQIVND (reference sequence). CDR3 coding DNA: TGTGCCAGTAGTATCTCTAGACAGGGATACTACGAGCAGTACTTC. Translated: CASSISRQGYYEQYF.

This sequence joins TRBV28 and TRBJ1-4, with no clear D. The CDR3 has 13 residues. Germline V gene data show CDR1 as MDHEN and CDR2 as SYDVKM. Trimming removed 6 bases at V and 2 bases at J, with 7 bases between. The DNA for the CDR3 is TGTGCCAGCAGCCCTCCCACTAATGAAAAACTGTTTTTT. As protein: CASSPPTNEKLFF.

V usage is TRBV20-1 and J usage is TRBJ2-1; TRBD1 is a possible D gene (6 bases). CDR1 and CDR2 from the germline V gene are DFQATT and SNEGSKA (reference sequence). Trimming left V 1 base short and J 1 base short, with 23 bases between. There are 19 residues in the CDR3. The CDR3 loop is CSARGPPPPRTGSYNEQFF. The CDR3, as DNA: TGCAGTGCTAGAGGGCCCCCCCCACCCCGAACAGGGTCCTACAATGAGCAGTTCTTC.

Notes on this clonotype: This may be a read error, as it is one base from a much larger clone. The CDR3 here is CASSRTGTSGVGEFF. The CDR3 coding sequence is TGTGCCAGTAGTAGGACCGGGACTAGCGGGGTTGGGGAGTTCTTC. The chain joins TRBV19 to TRBJ2-1; 13 nucleotides agree with TRBD2. The CDR3 loop spans 15 amino acids. Germline-derived CDR1 and CDR2 are LNHDA and SQIVND (reference sequence). V shed 4 bases, J shed 14 bases, and the junction held 11 bases outside the gene matches.

The rearrangement links TRBV10-1 to TRBJ2-3, with D uncertain. The V end was cut by 3 bases, the J end by 6 bases, with 13 bases between. The CDR3 spans 14 residues. CDR1 and CDR2 (germline): WNHNN, SYGVQD (reference sequence). The DNA of the CDR3 is TGCGCCAGCAGTGACTACCCCACATTGGATACGCAGTATTTT. This sequence encodes CASSDYPTLDTQYF.